The 8 T cell receptor beta chains below were found in one sample sequenced in a study of human CD8 memory T cell subsets. Sequencing libraries of TCR beta were made by UMI-labeled 5' RACE. TCRdb re-called the 5' RACE reads and gives one entry per CDR3 protein, without DNA. This sample's table has a few thousand distinct CDR3 sequences. Sequencing used CD8+ effector memory T cells (TEM) sorted from PBMCs. Noted subset: effector memory CD8 T cells, CCR7- CD45RO+ CD95+. The receptors come from a human donor in good health.

V and J are TRBV6-4 and TRBJ2-3; TCRdb selects TRBD2, and the lack of DNA leaves this call unchecked. The CDR3 consists of 16 residues. Germline V CDR1 and CDR2: MRHNA, SNTAGT. This CDR3 reads CASSDLAGGPEDTQYF.

The CDR3 region is CASSLGAGELFF. V is TRBV3-1 and J is TRBJ2-2; TCRdb's D call, TRBD2, is unchecked because there is no DNA. Germline V gene data show CDR1 as LGHDT and CDR2 as YNNKEL (reference sequence). The CDR3 has 12 residues.

This clonotype shows up as large by frequency. The chain has TRBV7-2 and TRBJ2-2; the D call from TCRdb, TRBD1, cannot be confirmed without DNA. This CDR3 has 14 residues. Germline assignment: CDR1 SGHTA and CDR2 FQGNSA. The CDR3: CASSLGGQTGELFF.

The chain is built from TRBV14 and TRBJ2-3. The germline CDR1 and CDR2 sequences are SGHDN and FVKESK. The CDR3 runs 15 residues. The CDR3 loop is CASSQEVSFTDTQYF.

This rearrangement joins TRBV2 to TRBJ2-3; TCRdb picks TRBD2, but there is no DNA to check that call. The CDR3 has 16 amino acids. Germline assignment: CDR1 SNHLY and CDR2 FYNNEI. The CDR3 spells CASSDGTSGPTDTQYF.

V gene TRBV4-1 combines with J gene TRBJ2-1; the TCRdb D gene call, TRBD1, has no DNA to confirm it. There are 17 residues in the CDR3. Germline CDR1 reads MGHRA; CDR2 reads YSYEKL. CDR3 protein: CASSLHLRDSLPNEQFF.

V usage is TRBV7-9 and J usage is TRBJ2-1. This CDR3 is 13 amino acids long. Germline V gene data show CDR1 as SEHNR and CDR2 as FQNEAQ (reference sequence). The CDR3 loop is CASSLVGRLGQFF.

This clonotype is called medium-sized based on its frequency. The CDR3: CSARSDPTQYF. The chain uses TRBV20-1 and TRBJ2-3. Germline V gene sequence: CDR1 DFQATT, CDR2 SNEGSKA (reference sequence). The CDR3 runs to 11 residues.